Presented here are 12 T cell receptor beta chains from one specimen sequenced in a study of cytomegalovirus exposure and HLA in healthy donors. Profiled with immunoSEQ multiplex PCR; TCRdb holds only in-frame clones, not every one. The sample contains 78,000 or so clones, around 96% of which appear only once. Sequenced sample: PBMCs. The receptors here all came from a man between 18 and 35 years old in good health and CMV-seropositive.

This chain links TRBV4-1 with TRBJ2-7, with TRBD2 as a possible D gene (5 bases). This CDR3 comprises 15 residues. Per the germline V gene, CDR1 is MGHRA and CDR2 is YSYEKL. V lost 2 bases and J 4 bases, leaving 15 bases between the germline ends. This CDR3 reads CASSQPARGPYEQYF. Here the CDR3 DNA reads TGCGCCAGCAGCCAACCCGCCAGAGGGCCGTACGAGCAGTACTTC.

Details on this clone: Other DNA sequences in this sample translate to the same CDR3. The V gene is TRBV18, the J gene TRBJ2-5, with D possibly TRBD2 on 6 matching bases. V dropped 3 bases and J dropped 1 base, with 9 bases sitting between them. Germline V lookup: CDR1 KGHSH, CDR2 LQKENI. The CDR3 spans 14 residues. The CDR3 sequence is CASSPPGVQETQYF. CDR3 in DNA: TGTGCCAGCTCACCTCCGGGAGTCCAAGAGACCCAGTACTTC.

The rearrangement uses TRBV6-5 and TRBJ1-5; D gene uncertain. The CDR3 extends over 14 amino acids. V was trimmed by 0 bases and J by 5 bases, leaving 8 bases between them. CDR1 is MNHEY and CDR2 is SVGAGI in the germline V gene. Written as DNA, the CDR3 is TGTGCCAGCAGTTACTCGAGCGGAGATCAGCCCCAGCATTTT. As protein: CASSYSSGDQPQHF.

The genes are TRBV2 and TRBJ2-7; D is ambiguous. From germline, CDR1 is SNHLY and CDR2 FYNNEI. The length of the CDR3 is 14 residues. V gave up 1 base and J gave up 2 bases, with 9 bases separating them. Here the CDR3 reads CASSEEVLAYEQYF. The CDR3, as DNA: TGTGCCAGCAGTGAAGAAGTACTCGCCTACGAGCAGTACTTC.

The V call is TRBV2, the J call TRBJ1-4, with 8 bases fitting TRBD1. Germline CDR1 is SNHLY and CDR2 is FYNNEI. The V segment lost 4 bases and the J segment 5 bases; nucleotides outside the gene matches: 3. The CDR3 runs to 14 residues. The CDR3 DNA sequence: TGTGCCAGCAGTGCGAGACAGGGGAATGAAAAACTGTTTTTT. This codes for CASSARQGNEKLFF.

Only one count was recorded for this clone. This rearrangement joins TRBV29-1 to TRBJ2-7, with D maybe TRBD1 (5 bases). Trimming removed 4 bases from V and 0 bases from J, with 10 bases in between. Germline V gene sequence: CDR1 SQVTM, CDR2 ANQGSEA. This CDR3 region has 13 residues. The CDR3 protein is CSVGTQNSYEQYF. The CDR3 DNA follows: TGCAGCGTTGGGACACAGAACTCCTACGAGCAGTACTTC.

The rearrangement uses TRBV5-6 and TRBJ2-6; the D gene is possibly TRBD2 (5 bases). Trimming pared 2 bases from V and 0 bases from J, leaving 15 bases between. The CDR3 contains 18 residues. From germline, CDR1 is SGHDT and CDR2 YYEEEE. The DNA for the CDR3 is TGTGCCAGCAGCTTCCTCGGGGATCCGCTCTCTGGGGCCAACGTCCTGACTTTC. Amino acids: CASSFLGDPLSGANVLTF.

This clone was detected only once. The chain recombines TRBV19 with TRBJ2-7; 8 bases match TRBD1. This CDR3 has 12 amino acids. The V segment lost 8 bases and the J segment 3 bases; nucleotides outside the gene matches: 3. Germline values: CDR1 LNHDA, CDR2 SQIVND (reference sequence). CDR3 sequence (DNA): TGTGCCAGTTCGACAGGGGTCTACGAGCAGTACTTC. As protein: CASSTGVYEQYF.

The rearrangement links TRBV7-2 to TRBJ1-2; 8 positions match TRBD1. Germline CDR1 SGHTA, CDR2 FQGNSA. This CDR3 spans 14 amino acids. Trimming removed 3 bases from V and 7 bases from J; junction bases left unmatched: 7. In nucleotides, the CDR3 is TGTGCCAGCAGCTTGGGACAGGCTGGGGTTGGCTACACCTTC. Translating gives CASSLGQAGVGYTF.

This clone was seen once. The genes are TRBV27 and TRBJ2-7, with 11 bases matching TRBD2. Germline V gene sequence: CDR1 MNHEY, CDR2 SMNVEV (reference sequence). The junction had 10 bases not matched to a gene; V was cut back by 5 bases and J by 7 bases. The CDR3 contains 15 residues. The CDR3: CASSPGTSGRIEQYF. DNA for the CDR3: TGTGCCAGCAGTCCCGGGACTAGCGGCCGTATAGAGCAGTACTTC.

The chain joins TRBV30 to TRBJ2-1, with D perhaps matching TRBD2 (5 bases). CDR1 is GTSNPN and CDR2 is SVGIG in the germline V gene (reference sequence). Trimming cost V 2 bases and J 7 bases, with 12 bases left between them. There are 13 residues in the CDR3. CDR3 amino acids: CAWSLASRNEQFF. The DNA for the CDR3 is TGTGCCTGGAGTCTAGCTTCAAGGAATGAGCAGTTCTTC.

This chain joins TRBV5-4 and TRBJ1-1, with 9 bases lining up with TRBD1. The CDR3 is 16 amino acids. Trimming at V came to 4 bases and at J to 5 bases, leaving 12 bases not matched to a gene. Looked up from germline, CDR1 is SGHNT and CDR2 is YYREEE (reference sequence). The CDR3 sequence is CASSHGTGRSSTEAFF. In nucleotides, the CDR3 is TGTGCCAGCAGCCATGGGACAGGGAGGTCTTCTACTGAAGCTTTCTTT. Full variable domain (outside the CDR3, taken from reference TRBV5-4 and TRBJ1-1): ETGVTQSPTHLIKTRGQQVTLRCSSQSGHNTVSWYQQALGQGPQFIFQYYREEENGRGNFPPRFSGLQFPNYSSELNVNALELDDSALYLCASSHGTGRSSTEAFFGQGTRLTVV.